This TCR beta chain was captured by sequencing in a study of blood T cells in healthy people across ages. Study-level points and caveats: Naive CD4+ cells and diversity were both higher in long-lived donors than in aged donors.

As concerns this clonotype: Its specificity is not known. One junction end disagrees with the germline gene, perhaps due to a read error.

Then a second PCR, running about 6 to 11 cycles, was carried out with a sample-barcoded 5' primer and a J-beta primer mix. TCRdb recomputed calls from the 5' RACE reads with MiXCR, one row per CDR3 protein. The table shows around 1.5 million distinct CDR3 sequences, with approximately 42% occurring only once. The germline CDR1 and CDR2 sequences are SGHKS and YYEKEE (reference sequence). The CDR3 loop spans 14 amino acids. Sample: blood. This TCR came from a woman younger than 30 in good health. V usage is TRBV5-5 and J usage is TRBJ1-3; a weak D match, TRBD1 (6 bases). This CDR3 is CASSLSGAGDTIYF. CDR3 DNA sequence: TGTGCCAGCAGCTTATCAGGGGCTGGAGACACCATATATTTT.